A single sample gave rise to the 27 T cell receptor beta chains below, sequenced in a study of T-cell memory formation after mild COVID-19. TCRdb ran MiXCR on the 5' RACE reads and lists one entry per CDR3 protein. The repertoire holds 380,000 or so distinct CDR3 sequences, about an eighth seen once, with 20% to 25% in the top ten. The sample consisted of PBMCs or a T cell subset sorted from them (not recorded which). These receptors originate from a man aged 18 to 29 who had mild COVID-19 (a few samples of this study predate the infection). Cell type and time point are not known.

This clonotype was observed a few times. V is TRBV6-5 and J is TRBJ2-5, with a possible D match to TRBD2 (6 bases). The germline CDR1 and CDR2 sequences are MNHEY and SVGAGI. V lost 5 bases, J lost 1 base, and 11 bases lay in between. This CDR3 spans 14 amino acids. CDR3 in DNA: TGTGCCAGCAGTAAACCGGGACTCCAAGAGACCCAGTACTTC. It yields the protein CASSKPGLQETQYF.

The chain couples TRBV12-3 or TRBV12-4 to TRBJ2-2; D could derive from TRBD1 or TRBD2 (5 bases each). Trimming stripped 5 bases from V and 1 base from J, with 8 bases between. The CDR3 is 14 amino acids. In nucleotides, the CDR3 is TGTGCCAGCAGTGGGACCTTGAACACCGGGGAGCTGTTTTTT. This translates into CASSGTLNTGELFF.

This clonotype was counted ten times or more. This sequence joins TRBV5-1 and TRBJ2-1; 8 nucleotides align to TRBD2. This CDR3 comprises 14 residues. The ends lost 5 bases at V and 3 bases at J; junction bases unmatched: 4. Germline lookup yields CDR1 SGHRS and CDR2 YFSETQ. CDR3 DNA sequence: TGCGCCAGCAGTCTGCGGGGGGTCTACAATGAGCAGTTCTTC. Residues: CASSLRGVYNEQFF.

This clonotype has a handful of counts. The V gene is TRBV9, the J gene TRBJ2-3, with a tentative D call TRBD2 (6 bases). The CDR3 contains 11 residues. Germline CDR1 is SGDLS and CDR2 is YYNGEE. V was trimmed by 9 bases and J by 6 bases, leaving 11 bases between them. The CDR3 region is CATGGRDTQYF. The CDR3 nucleotides read TGTGCCACCGGGGGAAGGGATACGCAGTATTTT.

This clonotype turned up a few times. This chain uses TRBV29-1 with TRBJ1-2, with D unclear. In germline, CDR1 is SQVTM, CDR2 ANQGSEA. CDR3 length: 11 amino acids. The V and J ends lost 5 bases and 4 bases respectively, with 8 bases between them. CDR3 residues: CSVLQLYGYTF. The CDR3 coding sequence is TGCAGCGTTCTACAGCTCTATGGCTACACCTTC. Drawing the rest from reference TRBV29-1 and TRBJ1-2, the complete variable domain is SAVISQKPSRDICQRGTSLTIQCQVDSQVTMMFWYRQQPGQSLTLIATANQGSEATYESGFVIDKFPISRPNLTFSTLTVSNMSPEDSSIYLCSVLQLYGYTFGSGTRLTVV.

This clonotype has only a few counts. This chain links TRBV7-2 with TRBJ1-1; no reliable D call. This CDR3 region has 17 residues. V lost 5 bases and J lost 5, with 24 bases in between. Germline V gene data show CDR1 as SGHTA and CDR2 as FQGNSA. CDR3 DNA: TGTGCCAGCAGCCCTCGGACCCCCCGACAAGGTAGTACTGAAGCTTTCTTT. Its translation: CASSPRTPRQGSTEAFF. The full variable domain, rest sourced from reference TRBV7-2 and TRBJ1-1, is GAGVSQSPSNKVTEKGKDVELRCDPISGHTALYWYRQSLGQGLEFLIYFQGNSAPDKSGLPSDRFSAERTGGSVSTLTIQRTQQEDSAVYLCASSPRTPRQGSTEAFFGQGTRLTVV.

This clonotype was seen only a few times. V usage is TRBV3-1 and J usage is TRBJ1-5; D is uncertain. With 4 bases removed from V and 0 bases from J, the gap between germline ends came to 4 bases. The germline CDR1 and CDR2 sequences are LGHDT and YNNKEL (reference sequence). This CDR3 is built from 13 residues. The CDR3 spells CASSRDSNQPQHF. The CDR3, as DNA: TGTGCCAGCAGCCGGGATAGCAATCAGCCCCAGCATTTT.

This clonotype came up many times. V gene TRBV15 combines with J gene TRBJ2-1; 8 bases align to TRBD2. Germline CDR1 reads LNHNV; CDR2 reads YYDKDF (reference sequence). This CDR3 region has 15 residues. V was clipped by 1 base and J by 2 bases; unmatched bases: 1. CDR3 DNA: TGTGCCACCAGCAGAGTCGGGGGGGCCTACAATGAGCAGTTCTTC. This translates into CATSRVGGAYNEQFF.

The genes are TRBV7-3 and TRBJ1-1, with a tentative D call TRBD1 (6 bases). V lost 1 base, J lost 7 bases, and 13 bases lay in between. Germline V gene sequence: CDR1 SGHTA, CDR2 FQGTGA. The length of the CDR3 is 14 residues. The CDR3 here is CASSLRAGDREAFF. The CDR3 coding sequence is TGTGCCAGCAGCTTAAGGGCAGGGGACCGTGAAGCTTTCTTT.

In this sample, this clonotype turned up a few times. V gene TRBV20-1 combines with J gene TRBJ1-2; D gene uncertain. The CDR3 is 14 amino acids. Trimming cost V 0 bases and J 7 bases, with 15 bases left between them. Germline loops: CDR1 DFQATT, CDR2 SNEGSKA (reference sequence). CDR3 coding DNA: TGCAGTGCTAGAGAGTTGGGCGGCCTGGGTGGCTACACCTTC. It encodes CSARELGGLGGYTF.

The chain combines TRBV6-1 with TRBJ2-5; 11 nucleotides match TRBD1. Germline-derived CDR1 and CDR2 are MNHNS and SASEGT. This CDR3 has 16 residues. J was trimmed by 2 bases and V by 6 bases; bases with no gene match: 8. CDR3: CASRRTGGGLQETQYF. The CDR3 DNA reads TGTGCCAGCAGACGGACAGGGGGCGGTCTTCAAGAGACCCAGTACTTC.

The table lists this clonotype with a few counts. This rearrangement joins TRBV4-2 to TRBJ2-2, with 10 nucleotides matching TRBD2. V lost 3 bases, J lost 4 bases, and 8 bases stayed unmatched. There are 17 residues in the CDR3. The germline V gene has CDR1 LGHNA and CDR2 YNFKEQ. The DNA for the CDR3 is TGTGCCAGCAGCCACCCCAGCGGGGGGGCGTCCACCGGGGAGCTGTTTTTT. Translation gives CASSHPSGGASTGELFF.

This rearrangement joins TRBV27 to TRBJ1-2; D is perhaps TRBD1 (6 bases). CDR1 and CDR2 (germline): MNHEY, SMNVEV (reference sequence). The V gene lost 8 bases and the J gene lost 7 bases, with 17 bases spanning the gap. CDR3 length: 13 residues. The CDR3 loop reads CASGKRDTAGYTF. The CDR3 DNA is TGTGCCAGCGGTAAGCGGGACACTGCTGGCTACACCTTC.

J is TRBJ1-2 and V is TRBV19; 11 positions agree with TRBD1. The V gene's germline CDR1 is LNHDA and CDR2 SQIVND (reference sequence). CDR3 size: 15 residues. The V and J ends lost 5 bases and 4 bases, in that order; junction bases with no gene match: 6. DNA of the CDR3: TGTGCCAGTAGTCCCCGGACAGGGGGCGTCTATGGCTACACCTTC. It codes for CASSPRTGGVYGYTF.

This clonotype came up a few times. The chain combines TRBV19 with TRBJ1-2; 7 nucleotides match TRBD1. The V gene's germline CDR1 is LNHDA and CDR2 SQIVND (reference sequence). With 7 bases clipped from V and 8 bases from J, the junction kept 1 base outside the gene matches. The CDR3 has 10 amino acids. Here the CDR3 reads CASKGAGYTF. DNA for the CDR3: TGTGCCAGTAAGGGGGCAGGCTACACCTTC. The full variable domain, in which reference TRBV19 and TRBJ1-2 provide the parts outside the CDR3, is DGGITQSPKYLFRKEGQNVTLSCEQNLNHDAMYWYRQDPGQGLRLIYYSQIVNDFQKGDIAEGYSVSREKKESFPLTVTSAQKNPTAFYLCASKGAGYTFGSGTRLTVV.

This clonotype was counted a few times. The chain carries TRBV27 and TRBJ1-6; D is uncertain. V dropped 7 bases and J dropped 9 bases, with 19 bases sitting between them. The germline V gene encodes CDR1 MNHEY and CDR2 SMNVEV (reference sequence). CDR3 length: 15 residues. The CDR3 loop is CASIPTAGSGSPLHF. The CDR3 nucleotides are TGTGCCAGCATCCCGACTGCGGGGTCGGGTTCACCCCTCCACTTT.

This sequence joins TRBV5-1 and TRBJ1-1; the match to TRBD1 covers 7 bases. The J segment lost 0 bases and the V segment lost 5 bases, leaving 7 bases of the junction unmatched. There are 15 residues in the CDR3. The V gene's germline CDR1 is SGHRS and CDR2 YFSETQ. In DNA, the CDR3 is TGCGCCAGCAGTTGGACAGGCACCATGAACACTGAAGCTTTCTTT. Protein: CASSWTGTMNTEAFF.

There are many counts of this clonotype. The chain uses TRBV5-1 and TRBJ1-2, with unresolved D. The V and J ends lost 4 bases and 0 bases respectively, with 10 bases between them. This CDR3 is built from 14 residues. Germline V gene sequence: CDR1 SGHRS, CDR2 YFSETQ. In nucleotides, the CDR3 is TGCGCCAGCAGCCAGCGAGAAGCTAACTATGGCTACACCTTC. The encoded protein is CASSQREANYGYTF. The whole variable domain, remainder taken from reference TRBV5-1 and TRBJ1-2, is KAGVTQTPRYLIKTRGQQVTLSCSPISGHRSVSWYQQTPGQGLQFLFEYFSETQRNKGNFPGRFSGRQFSNSRSEMNVSTLELGDSALYLCASSQREANYGYTFGSGTRLTVV.

This clonotype was found many times. The chain links TRBV7-2 to TRBJ1-2; 7 positions match TRBD1. Germline trimming cut 5 bases from V and 4 bases from J; bases unmatched to any gene: 7. The CDR3 consists of 14 residues. Germline V gene sequence: CDR1 SGHTA, CDR2 FQGNSA. CDR3 DNA: TGTGCCAGCAGCCTAACCGGGACAGCCTATGGCTACACCTTC. The encoded protein is CASSLTGTAYGYTF.

This clonotype was observed a single time. V and J are TRBV5-1 and TRBJ2-2; no clear D. Germline CDR1 is SGHRS and CDR2 is YFSETQ. This CDR3 region has 14 residues. The V end was cut by 0 bases, the J end by 8 bases, with 11 bases between. CDR3 residues: CASSLDHGPGELFF. The CDR3 nucleotides read TGCGCCAGCAGCTTGGATCATGGTCCAGGGGAGCTGTTTTTT.

In its sample, this clonotype was seen a few times. This chain connects TRBV6-5 to TRBJ2-3; D is unresolved. V was clipped by 2 bases and J by 4 bases, with 7 bases between them. CDR1 MNHEY and CDR2 SVGAGI come from the germline V gene. CDR3 length equals 13 residues. CDR3 coding DNA: TGTGCCAGCAGTTACAGGGTCTCAGATACGCAGTATTTT. As protein: CASSYRVSDTQYF.

This sequence joins TRBV7-9 and TRBJ2-3; D might be TRBD1 or TRBD2, each matching 5 bases. Trimming shortened V by 5 bases and J by 6 bases, and 18 bases separated the two germline ends. This CDR3 has 15 amino acids. CDR1 SEHNR and CDR2 FQNEAQ come from the germline V gene (reference sequence). CDR3 sequence (DNA): TGTGCCAGCAGCCTTGGGACCGCGCTGTGGGATACGCAGTATTTT. This sequence encodes CASSLGTALWDTQYF.

This clonotype was counted only a few times. V is TRBV20-1 and J is TRBJ2-5; unclear D gene. The germline V gene encodes CDR1 DFQATT and CDR2 SNEGSKA (reference sequence). The CDR3 is 15 residues long. V was trimmed by 5 bases and J by 2 bases, leaving 18 bases between them. DNA for the CDR3: TGCAGTGCTCCGTACTCTTCAGGTTTTCAAGAGACCCAGTACTTC. It codes for CSAPYSSGFQETQYF.

This clonotype was seen at least ten times. This chain connects TRBV5-1 to TRBJ2-7; 8 bases fit TRBD1. The CDR3 extends over 15 amino acids. V lost 0 bases to trimming and J lost 3 bases; unmatched junction nucleotides: 5. CDR1 is SGHRS, CDR2 YFSETQ, per germline. CDR3 protein: CASSLGGQGHYEQYV. The CDR3 DNA sequence: TGCGCCAGCAGCTTGGGTGGACAGGGCCACTACGAGCAGTACGTC.

In its sample, this clonotype was seen many times. This chain uses TRBV7-9 with TRBJ2-1, with 15 bases matching TRBD2. Germline V gives CDR1 SEHNR, CDR2 FQNEAQ (reference sequence). The CDR3 runs to 19 residues. V trimming: 5 bases; J trimming: 4 bases; junction bases outside the gene matches: 12. The CDR3 spells CASSPVPGLAGGGYNEQFF. CDR3 sequence (DNA): TGTGCCAGCAGCCCCGTACCGGGACTAGCGGGGGGAGGATACAATGAGCAGTTCTTC. The variable domain in full, completed from reference TRBV7-9 and TRBJ2-1, reads DTGVSQNPRHKITKRGQNVTFRCDPISEHNRLYWYRQTLGQGPEFLTYFQNEAQLEKSRLLSDRFSAERPKGSFSTLEIQRTEQGDSAMYLCASSPVPGLAGGGYNEQFFGPGTRLTVL.

This chain uses TRBV7-2 with TRBJ1-2; no reliable D call. Trimming cost V 1 base and J 9 bases, with 9 bases left between them. From germline, CDR1 is SGHTA and CDR2 FQGNSA. The CDR3 spans 12 residues. This CDR3 is CASSLEAERYTF. CDR3 nucleotides: TGTGCCAGCAGCTTAGAAGCAGAACGCTACACCTTC.

This clonotype showed up just a few times. V and J are TRBV20-1 and TRBJ2-5, with TRBD2 matching over 7 bases. The CDR3 sequence is 14 residues long. Trimming took 3 bases from V and 4 from J; bases not matched to a gene: 8. The germline V gene has CDR1 DFQATT and CDR2 SNEGSKA (reference sequence). The CDR3 loop reads CSARGSGRGETQYF. The CDR3 region has the DNA TGCAGTGCTAGGGGTAGCGGGCGGGGAGAGACCCAGTACTTC.